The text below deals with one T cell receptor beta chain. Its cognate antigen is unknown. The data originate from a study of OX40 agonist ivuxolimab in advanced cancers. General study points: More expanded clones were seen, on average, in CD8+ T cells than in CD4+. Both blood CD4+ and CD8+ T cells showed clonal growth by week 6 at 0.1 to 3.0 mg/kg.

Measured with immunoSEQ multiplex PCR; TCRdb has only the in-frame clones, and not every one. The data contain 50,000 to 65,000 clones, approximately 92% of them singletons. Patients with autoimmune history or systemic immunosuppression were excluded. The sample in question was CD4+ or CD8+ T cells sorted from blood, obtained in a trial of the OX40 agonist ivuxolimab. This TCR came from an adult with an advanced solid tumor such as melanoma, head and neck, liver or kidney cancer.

As DNA, the CDR3 is TGTGCCAGTAGTCCATACAGGGCCGGGACCTACAATGAGCAGTTCTTC. The encoded protein is CASSPYRAGTYNEQFF. The rearrangement uses TRBV19 and TRBJ2-1; possibly TRBD1 for D (6 bases). The CDR3 is 16 amino acids. V lost 5 bases to trimming and J lost 2 bases, with 16 bases between them. Germline CDR1 is LNHDA and CDR2 is SQIVND (reference sequence).